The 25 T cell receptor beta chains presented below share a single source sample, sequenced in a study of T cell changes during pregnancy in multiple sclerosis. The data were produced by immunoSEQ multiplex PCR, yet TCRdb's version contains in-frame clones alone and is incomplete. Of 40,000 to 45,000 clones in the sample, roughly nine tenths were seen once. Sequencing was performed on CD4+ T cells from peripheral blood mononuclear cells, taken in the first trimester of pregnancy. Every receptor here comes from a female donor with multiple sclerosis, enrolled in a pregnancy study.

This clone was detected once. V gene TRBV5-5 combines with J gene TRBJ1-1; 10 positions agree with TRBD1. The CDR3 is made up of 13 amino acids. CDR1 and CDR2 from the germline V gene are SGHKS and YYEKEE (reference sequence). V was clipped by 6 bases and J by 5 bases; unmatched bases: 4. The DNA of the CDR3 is TGTGCCAGCATGACAGGGGGCCGGACTGAAGCTTTCTTT. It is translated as CASMTGGRTEAFF.

The CDR3 loop is CASRVQGASEAFF. In DNA, the CDR3 is TGTGCCAGCAGGGTACAGGGGGCTTCTGAAGCTTTCTTT. The chain employs TRBV11-2 and TRBJ1-1; 9 bases agree with TRBD1. In germline, CDR1 is SGHAT, CDR2 FQNNGV. The CDR3 length is 13 residues. The V segment lost 6 bases and the J segment 6 bases; nucleotides outside the gene matches: 5.

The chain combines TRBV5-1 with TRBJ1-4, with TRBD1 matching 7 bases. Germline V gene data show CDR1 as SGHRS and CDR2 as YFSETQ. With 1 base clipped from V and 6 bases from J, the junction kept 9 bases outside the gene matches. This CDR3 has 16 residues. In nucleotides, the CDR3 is TGCGCCAGCAGCTTGTTAGGGGGCGTCGGGGATGAAAAACTGTTTTTT. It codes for CASSLLGGVGDEKLFF. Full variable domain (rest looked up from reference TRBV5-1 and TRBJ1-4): KAGVTQTPRYLIKTRGQQVTLSCSPISGHRSVSWYQQTPGQGLQFLFEYFSETQRNKGNFPGRFSGRQFSNSRSEMNVSTLELGDSALYLCASSLLGGVGDEKLFFGSGTQLSVL.

CDR3 protein: CASSQDLAAYEQYF. The CDR3 region has the DNA TGTGCCAGCAGCCAAGATCTAGCGGCCTACGAGCAGTACTTC. The V call is TRBV4-2, the J call TRBJ2-7, with 7 bases lining up with TRBD2. The length of the CDR3 is 14 residues. V lost 0 bases and J lost 2; bases outside the gene matches: 1. The V gene's germline CDR1 is LGHNA and CDR2 YNFKEQ.

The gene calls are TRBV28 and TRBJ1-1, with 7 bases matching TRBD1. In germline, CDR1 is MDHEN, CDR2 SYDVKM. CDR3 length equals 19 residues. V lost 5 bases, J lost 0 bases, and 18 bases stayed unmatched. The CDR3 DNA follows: TGTGCCAGCAGTCGCTTGGCACAGGGGCGTTCCAGTCTGAACACTGAAGCTTTCTTT. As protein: CASSRLAQGRSSLNTEAFF.

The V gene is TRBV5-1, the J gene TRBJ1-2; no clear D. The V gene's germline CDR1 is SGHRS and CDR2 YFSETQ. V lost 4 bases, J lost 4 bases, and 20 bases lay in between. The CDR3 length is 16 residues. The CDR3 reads CASSPGRRPEGYGYTF. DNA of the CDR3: TGCGCCAGCAGCCCGGGCCGTCGCCCCGAGGGCTATGGCTACACCTTC.

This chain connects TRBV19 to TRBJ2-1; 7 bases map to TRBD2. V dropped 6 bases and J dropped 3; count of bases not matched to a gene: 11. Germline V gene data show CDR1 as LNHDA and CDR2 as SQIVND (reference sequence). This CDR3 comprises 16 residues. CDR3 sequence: CASSRRGGSGYNEQFF. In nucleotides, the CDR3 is TGTGCCAGTAGCAGGAGGGGAGGGAGCGGCTACAATGAGCAGTTCTTC.

Written as DNA, the CDR3 is TGTGCCAGCAGCTTGGGTCTAGCGGGAGGAGTTGAGCAGTTCTTC. Translated: CASSLGLAGGVEQFF. V usage is TRBV7-2 and J usage is TRBJ2-1; 11 bases are a match to TRBD2. There are 15 residues in the CDR3. Losses at the gene ends were 3 bases for V and 9 bases for J; bases not matched to a gene: 7. The V gene's germline CDR1 is SGHTA and CDR2 FQGNSA. The whole variable domain, filled in from reference TRBV7-2 and TRBJ2-1, reads GAGVSQSPSNKVTEKGKDVELRCDPISGHTALYWYRQSLGQGLEFLIYFQGNSAPDKSGLPSDRFSAERTGGSVSTLTIQRTQQEDSAVYLCASSLGLAGGVEQFFGPGTRLTVL.

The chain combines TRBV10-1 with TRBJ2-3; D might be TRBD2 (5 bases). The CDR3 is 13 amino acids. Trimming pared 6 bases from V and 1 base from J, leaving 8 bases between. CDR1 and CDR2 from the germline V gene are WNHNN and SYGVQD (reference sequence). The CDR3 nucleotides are TGCGCCAGCAGCGGACTCGGCACAGATACGCAGTATTTT. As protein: CASSGLGTDTQYF.

CDR3 sequence (DNA): TGTGCCAGCAGCCACAGGGCGATGAACACTGAAGCTTTCTTT. Translating gives CASSHRAMNTEAFF. The V and J genes are TRBV6-5 and TRBJ1-1; D may be TRBD1 (6 bases). The CDR3 runs to 14 residues. V was clipped by 6 bases and J by 0 bases, with 11 bases between them. CDR1 and CDR2 from the germline V gene are MNHEY and SVGAGI.

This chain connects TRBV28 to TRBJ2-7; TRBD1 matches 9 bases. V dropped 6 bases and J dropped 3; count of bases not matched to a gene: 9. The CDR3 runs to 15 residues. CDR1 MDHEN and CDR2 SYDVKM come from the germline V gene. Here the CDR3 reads CASSRDGTGNYEQYF. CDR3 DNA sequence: TGTGCCAGCAGCCGGGACGGGACAGGGAACTACGAGCAGTACTTC.

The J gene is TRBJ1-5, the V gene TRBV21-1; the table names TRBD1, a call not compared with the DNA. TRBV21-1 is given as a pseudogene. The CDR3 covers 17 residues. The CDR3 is CASSSPGTGASNQPQHF. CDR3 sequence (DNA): TGTGCCAGCAGCAGTCCCGGGACAGGGGCGAGCAATCAGCCCCAGCATTTT.

CDR3 sequence: CAWGLSGGGSEQFF. For the CDR3, the DNA is TGTGCCTGGGGACTATCCGGCGGCGGGAGTGAGCAGTTCTTC. V gene TRBV30 combines with J gene TRBJ2-1; 7 bases are shared with TRBD2. V gave up 5 bases and J gave up 9 bases; unmatched junction bases: 13. The CDR3 runs to 14 residues. The V gene's germline CDR1 is GTSNPN and CDR2 SVGIG (reference sequence).

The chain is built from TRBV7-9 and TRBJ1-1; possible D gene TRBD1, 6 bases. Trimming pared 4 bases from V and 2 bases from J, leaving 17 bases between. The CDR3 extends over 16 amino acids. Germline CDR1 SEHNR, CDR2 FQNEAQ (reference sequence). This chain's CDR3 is CASSSTPGHGNTEAFF. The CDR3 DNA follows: TGTGCCAGCAGCTCTACTCCGGGACACGGAAACACTGAAGCTTTCTTT.

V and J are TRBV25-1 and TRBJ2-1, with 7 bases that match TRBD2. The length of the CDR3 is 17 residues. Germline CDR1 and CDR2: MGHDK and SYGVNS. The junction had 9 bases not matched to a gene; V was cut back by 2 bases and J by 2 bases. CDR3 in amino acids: CASSEGARAGAYNEQFF. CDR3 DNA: TGTGCCAGCAGTGAAGGAGCTAGGGCGGGAGCCTACAATGAGCAGTTCTTC.

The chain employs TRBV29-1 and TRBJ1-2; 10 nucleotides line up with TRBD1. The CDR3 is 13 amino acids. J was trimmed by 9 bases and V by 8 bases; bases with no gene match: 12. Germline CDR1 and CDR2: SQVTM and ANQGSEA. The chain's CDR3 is CSYGQGDLVRYTF. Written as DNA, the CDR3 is TGCAGCTACGGACAGGGGGACTTGGTACGCTACACCTTC.

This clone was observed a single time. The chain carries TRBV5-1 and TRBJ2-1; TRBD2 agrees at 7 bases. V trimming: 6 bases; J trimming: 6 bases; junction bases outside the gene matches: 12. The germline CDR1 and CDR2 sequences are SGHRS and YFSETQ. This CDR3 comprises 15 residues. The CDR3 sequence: CASNPGTTAFNEQFF. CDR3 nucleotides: TGCGCCAGCAACCCCGGGACTACAGCTTTCAATGAGCAGTTCTTC.

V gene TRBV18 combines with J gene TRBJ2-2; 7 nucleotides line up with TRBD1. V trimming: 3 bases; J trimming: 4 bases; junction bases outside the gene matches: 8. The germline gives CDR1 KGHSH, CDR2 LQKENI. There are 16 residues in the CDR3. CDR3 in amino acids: CASSPDLGQATGELFF. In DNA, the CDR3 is TGTGCCAGCTCACCCGACCTAGGACAGGCCACCGGGGAGCTGTTTTTT.

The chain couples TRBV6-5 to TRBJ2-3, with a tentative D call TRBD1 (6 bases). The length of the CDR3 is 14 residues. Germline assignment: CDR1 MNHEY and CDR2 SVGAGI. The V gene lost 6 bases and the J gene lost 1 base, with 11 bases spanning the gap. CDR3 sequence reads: CASRRAGGTDTQYF. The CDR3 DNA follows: TGTGCCAGCAGGCGGGCAGGGGGCACAGATACGCAGTATTTT.

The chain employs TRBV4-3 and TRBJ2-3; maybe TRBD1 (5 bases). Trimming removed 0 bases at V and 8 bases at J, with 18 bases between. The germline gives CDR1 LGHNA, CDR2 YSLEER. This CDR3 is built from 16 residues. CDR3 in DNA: TGCGCCAGCAGCCAAGATAGGGGATTTAGGTCGGGTACGCAGTATTTT. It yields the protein CASSQDRGFRSGTQYF.

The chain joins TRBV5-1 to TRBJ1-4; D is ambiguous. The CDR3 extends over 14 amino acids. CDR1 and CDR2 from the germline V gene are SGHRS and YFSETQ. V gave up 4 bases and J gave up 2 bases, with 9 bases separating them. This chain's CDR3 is CASSLGGTNEKLFF. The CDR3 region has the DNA TGCGCCAGCAGCCTAGGTGGGACTAATGAAAAACTGTTTTTT. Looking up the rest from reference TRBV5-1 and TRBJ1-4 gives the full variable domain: KAGVTQTPRYLIKTRGQQVTLSCSPISGHRSVSWYQQTPGQGLQFLFEYFSETQRNKGNFPGRFSGRQFSNSRSEMNVSTLELGDSALYLCASSLGGTNEKLFFGSGTQLSVL.

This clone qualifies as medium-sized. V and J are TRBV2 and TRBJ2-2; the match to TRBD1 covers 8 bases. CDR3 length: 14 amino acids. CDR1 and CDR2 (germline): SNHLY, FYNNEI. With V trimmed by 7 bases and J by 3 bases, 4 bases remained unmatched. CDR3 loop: CASTGTGDTGELFF. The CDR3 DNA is TGTGCCAGCACGGGGACAGGCGACACCGGGGAGCTGTTTTTT. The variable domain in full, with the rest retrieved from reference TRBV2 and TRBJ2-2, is EPEVTQTPSHQVTQMGQEVILRCVPISNHLYFYWYRQILGQKVEFLVSFYNNEISEKSEIFDDQFSVERPDGSNFTLKIRSTKLEDSAMYFCASTGTGDTGELFFGEGSRLTVL.

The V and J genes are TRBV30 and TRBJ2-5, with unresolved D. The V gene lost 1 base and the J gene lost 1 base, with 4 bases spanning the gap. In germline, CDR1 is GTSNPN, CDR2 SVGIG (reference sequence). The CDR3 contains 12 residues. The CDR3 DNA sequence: TGTGCCTGGAGTGCCATCCAAGAGACCCAGTACTTC. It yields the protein CAWSAIQETQYF.

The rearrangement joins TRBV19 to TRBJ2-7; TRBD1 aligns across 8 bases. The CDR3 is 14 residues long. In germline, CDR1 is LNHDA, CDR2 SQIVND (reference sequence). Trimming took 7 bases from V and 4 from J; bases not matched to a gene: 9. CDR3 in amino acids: CASKSRTGYYEQYF. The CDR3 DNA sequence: TGTGCCAGTAAATCCCGGACAGGGTATTACGAGCAGTACTTC.

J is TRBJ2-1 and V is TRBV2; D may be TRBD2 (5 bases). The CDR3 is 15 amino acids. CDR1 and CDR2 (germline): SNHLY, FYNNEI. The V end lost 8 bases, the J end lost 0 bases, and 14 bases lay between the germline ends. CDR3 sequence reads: CASHKDYLSYNEQFF. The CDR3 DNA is TGTGCCAGCCACAAAGACTACCTCTCCTACAATGAGCAGTTCTTC. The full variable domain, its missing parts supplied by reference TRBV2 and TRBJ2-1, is EPEVTQTPSHQVTQMGQEVILRCVPISNHLYFYWYRQILGQKVEFLVSFYNNEISEKSEIFDDQFSVERPDGSNFTLKIRSTKLEDSAMYFCASHKDYLSYNEQFFGPGTRLTVL.